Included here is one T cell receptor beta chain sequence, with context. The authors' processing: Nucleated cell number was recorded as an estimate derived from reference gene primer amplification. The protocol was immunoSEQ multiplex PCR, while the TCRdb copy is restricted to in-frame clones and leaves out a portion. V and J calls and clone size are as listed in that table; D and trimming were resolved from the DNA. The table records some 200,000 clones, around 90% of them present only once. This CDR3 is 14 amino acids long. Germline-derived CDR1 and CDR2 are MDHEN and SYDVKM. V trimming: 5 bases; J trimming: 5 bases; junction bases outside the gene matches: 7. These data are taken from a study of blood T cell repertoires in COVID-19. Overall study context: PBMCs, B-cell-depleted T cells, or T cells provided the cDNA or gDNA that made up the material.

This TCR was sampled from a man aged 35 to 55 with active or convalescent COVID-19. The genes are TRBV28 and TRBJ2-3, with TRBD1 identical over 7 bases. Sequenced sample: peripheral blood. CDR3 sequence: CASSKQGMRDTQYF. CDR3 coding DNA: TGTGCCAGCAGTAAACAGGGGATGAGAGATACGCAGTATTTT.